Listed below are T cell receptor beta chains from one sample, sequenced in a study of T cell changes during pregnancy in multiple sclerosis. Clones were sequenced by immunoSEQ multiplex PCR, and TCRdb holds only the in-frame ones, with some missing. The sample contains some 59,000 clones, about nine tenths of which appear only once. The sequenced sample was peripheral blood, obtained in the third trimester of pregnancy. The receptors come from a female donor in good health, enrolled as a control in a pregnancy study. The conserved cysteine and the conserved F or W are not part of the CDR3 here. Fields, in order: clone size, CDR3 length, J gene, V gene, CDR3 protein. Clone size, where shown, is once, few, many, or a class for clones that have expanded.

size: .; length: 15; J: TRBJ2-2; V: TRBV27; CDR3: ASSLSQGEIGTGELF
size: .; length: 12; J: TRBJ2-7; V: TRBV9; CDR3: ASSVTSALHEQY
size: .; length: 14; J: TRBJ2-1; V: TRBV6-1; CDR3: ASSVVGGLARNEQF
size: .; length: 15; J: TRBJ2-4; V: TRBV19; CDR3: ASSVSTRTGVGNIQY
size: .; length: 15; J: TRBJ1-2; V: TRBV18; CDR3: ASSPSRQGWTNYGYT
size: .; length: 11; J: TRBJ2-1; V: TRBV2; CDR3: ALRIQQDNEQF
size: .; length: 12; J: TRBJ1-6; V: TRBV11-3; CDR3: ASSGQEGLAPLH
size: .; length: 10; J: TRBJ2-1; V: TRBV6-6; CDR3: ASSPEVHEQF
size: .; length: 12; J: .; V: TRBV5-1; CDR3: ASSWWGQEDEQY
size: .; length: 11; J: TRBJ2-7; V: TRBV5-1; CDR3: ASSFGQTYEQY
size: .; length: 10; J: TRBJ1-2; V: TRBV5-6; CDR3: ASSGDRLGYT
size: .; length: 10; J: TRBJ2-1; V: TRBV11-3; CDR3: ASSSRGNEQF
size: once; length: 13; J: TRBJ1-2; V: TRBV2; CDR3: ASSLSTAGSGGYT
size: .; length: 11; J: TRBJ2-2; V: TRBV29-1; CDR3: SSGQAGTGELF
size: few; length: 11; J: TRBJ1-2; V: TRBV2; CDR3: ASRGQGNYGYT
size: .; length: 12; J: TRBJ2-1; V: TRBV19; CDR3: ASRIAGAKNEQF
size: .; length: 15; J: TRBJ1-4; V: TRBV4-1; CDR3: ASSPSGQAGWGEKLF
size: .; length: 13; J: TRBJ2-7; V: TRBV6-5; CDR3: ASSYSPGQDGEQY
size: .; length: 12; J: TRBJ2-2; V: TRBV19; CDR3: ASSIVGGFGELF
size: .; length: 11; J: TRBJ1-2; V: TRBV6-6; CDR3: AGGQGPYYGYT
size: .; length: 12; J: TRBJ2-7; V: TRBV13; CDR3: ASSDGISFYEQY
size: .; length: 15; J: TRBJ2-2; V: TRBV19; CDR3: ASSIVAGALNTGELF
size: .; length: 12; J: TRBJ1-6; V: TRBV28; CDR3: ASSSGTDNSPLH
size: .; length: 10; J: TRBJ1-2; V: TRBV19; CDR3: ASSIRGYGYT
size: .; length: 13; J: TRBJ2-1; V: TRBV6-4; CDR3: ASSPTSGSSNEQF